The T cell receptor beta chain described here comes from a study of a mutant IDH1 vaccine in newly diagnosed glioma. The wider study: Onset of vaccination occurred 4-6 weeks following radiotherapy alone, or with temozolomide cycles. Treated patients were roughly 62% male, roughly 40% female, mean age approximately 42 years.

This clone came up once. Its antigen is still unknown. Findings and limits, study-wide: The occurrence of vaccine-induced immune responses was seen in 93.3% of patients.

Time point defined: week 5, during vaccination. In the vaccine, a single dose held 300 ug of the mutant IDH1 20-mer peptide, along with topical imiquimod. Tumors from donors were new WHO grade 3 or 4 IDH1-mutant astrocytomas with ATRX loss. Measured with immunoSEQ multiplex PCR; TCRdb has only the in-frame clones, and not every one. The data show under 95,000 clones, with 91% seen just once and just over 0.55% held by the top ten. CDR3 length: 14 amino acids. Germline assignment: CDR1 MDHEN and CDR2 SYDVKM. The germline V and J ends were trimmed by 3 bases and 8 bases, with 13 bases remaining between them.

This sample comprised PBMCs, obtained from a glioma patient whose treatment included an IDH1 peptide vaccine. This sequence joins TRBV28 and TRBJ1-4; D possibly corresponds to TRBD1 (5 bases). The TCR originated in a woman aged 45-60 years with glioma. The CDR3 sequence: CASSFGGLKEKLFF. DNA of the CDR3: TGTGCCAGCAGTTTCGGGGGATTAAAAGAAAAACTGTTTTTT.